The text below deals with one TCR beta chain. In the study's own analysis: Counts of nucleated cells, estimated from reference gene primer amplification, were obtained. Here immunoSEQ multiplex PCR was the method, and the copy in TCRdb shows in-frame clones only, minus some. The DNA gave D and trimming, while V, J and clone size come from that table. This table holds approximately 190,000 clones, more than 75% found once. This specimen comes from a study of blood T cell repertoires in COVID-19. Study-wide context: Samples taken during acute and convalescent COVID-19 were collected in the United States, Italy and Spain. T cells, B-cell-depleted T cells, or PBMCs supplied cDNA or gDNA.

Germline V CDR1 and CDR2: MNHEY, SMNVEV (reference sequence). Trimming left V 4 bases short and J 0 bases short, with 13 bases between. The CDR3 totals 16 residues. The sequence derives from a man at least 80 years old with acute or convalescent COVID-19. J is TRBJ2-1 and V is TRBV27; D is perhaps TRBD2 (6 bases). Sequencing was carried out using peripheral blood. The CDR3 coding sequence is TGTGCCAGCAGTTCCTCGGCGGGAAGCTCCTACAATGAGCAGTTCTTC. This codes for CASSSSAGSSYNEQFF.